This T cell receptor (beta chain) was profiled in a study of T cells in Graves' hyperthyroidism and ophthalmopathy. What was amplified from RNA transcripts were TCR beta CDR3 regions. An initial round of RT-PCR targeting the TCR CDR3 relied on the HTBI primer set. TCRdb reprocessed the multiplex PCR reads via MiXCR and lists one record per CDR3 protein. The table lists over 700,000 distinct CDR3 sequences, roughly a sixth of them singletons, with over 15% in the top ten. The CDR3 covers 13 residues. J was trimmed by 8 bases and V by 1 base; bases with no gene match: 5. Germline-derived CDR1 and CDR2 are SGHRS and YFSETQ.

Sequencing was carried out using blood. The J gene is TRBJ1-2, the V gene TRBV5-1, with 7 bases fitting TRBD1. This TCR was sampled from a woman in her 50s with Graves' hyperthyroidism that later progressed to Graves' ophthalmopathy. CDR3 DNA: TGCGCCAGCAGCTTGAGCCAGGGGGTCGGCTACACCTTC. This translates into CASSLSQGVGYTF.